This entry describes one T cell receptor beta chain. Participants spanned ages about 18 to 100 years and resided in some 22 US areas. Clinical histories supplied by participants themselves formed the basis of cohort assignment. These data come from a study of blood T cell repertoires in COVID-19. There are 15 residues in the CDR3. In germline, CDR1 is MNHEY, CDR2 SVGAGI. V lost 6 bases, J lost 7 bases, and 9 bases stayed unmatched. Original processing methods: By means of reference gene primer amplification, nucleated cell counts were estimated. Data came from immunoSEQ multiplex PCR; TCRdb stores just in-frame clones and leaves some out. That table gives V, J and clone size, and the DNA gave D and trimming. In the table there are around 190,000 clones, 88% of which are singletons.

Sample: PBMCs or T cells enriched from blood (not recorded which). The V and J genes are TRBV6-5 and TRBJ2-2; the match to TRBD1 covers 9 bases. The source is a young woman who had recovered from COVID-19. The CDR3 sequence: CASSPGTGRIGELFF. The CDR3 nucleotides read TGTGCCAGCAGCCCCGGGACAGGGAGAATCGGGGAGCTGTTTTTT.